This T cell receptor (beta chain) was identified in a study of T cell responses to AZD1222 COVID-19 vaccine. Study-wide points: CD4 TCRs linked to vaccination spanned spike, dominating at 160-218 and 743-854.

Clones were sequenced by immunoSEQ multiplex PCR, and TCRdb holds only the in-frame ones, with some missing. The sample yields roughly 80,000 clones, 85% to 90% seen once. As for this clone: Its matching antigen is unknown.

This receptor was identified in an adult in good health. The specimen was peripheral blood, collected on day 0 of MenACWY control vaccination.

CDR3 bases: TGCGCCAGCAGTGAGTCTACAGGTCGACAACTGTTTTTT. Its translation: CASSESTGRQLFF. The rearrangement uses TRBV10-2 and TRBJ1-4, with D possibly TRBD1 on 5 matching bases. Germline V CDR1 and CDR2: WSHSY, SAAADI. This CDR3 is 13 amino acids long. Trimming pared 0 bases from V and 12 bases from J, leaving 11 bases between.